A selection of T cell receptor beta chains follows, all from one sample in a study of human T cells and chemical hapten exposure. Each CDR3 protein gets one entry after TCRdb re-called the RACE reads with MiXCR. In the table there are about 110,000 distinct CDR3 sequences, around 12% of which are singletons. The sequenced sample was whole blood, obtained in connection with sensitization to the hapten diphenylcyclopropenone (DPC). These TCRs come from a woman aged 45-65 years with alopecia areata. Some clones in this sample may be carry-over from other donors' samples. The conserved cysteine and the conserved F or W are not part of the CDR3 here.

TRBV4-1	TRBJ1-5	ASSQGVQGDNQPQH
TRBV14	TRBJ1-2	ASSQASGLSYT
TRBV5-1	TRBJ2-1	ASRYGTGTYNEQF
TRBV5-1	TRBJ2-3	ASSLAAGDTQY
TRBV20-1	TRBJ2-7	SARGDSGYEQY
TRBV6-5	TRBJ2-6	ASSYGGPTSGANVLT
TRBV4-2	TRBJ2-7	ASSLSSGNRLDEQY
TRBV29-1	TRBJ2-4	SAKRQGLAKNIQY
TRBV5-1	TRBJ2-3	ASTHHRKVTDTQY
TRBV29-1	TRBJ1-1	SVVRSRNTEAF
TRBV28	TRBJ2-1	ASSLVAGYNEQF
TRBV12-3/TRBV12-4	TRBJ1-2	ASSLGTVNGYT
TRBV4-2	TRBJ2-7	ASSHPTSGRGEQY